The 30 T cell receptor beta chains below were found in one sample sequenced in a study of cytomegalovirus exposure and HLA in healthy donors. PCR was performed using 60 Vbeta and 13 Jbeta primers. The repertoire was sequenced with immunoSEQ multiplex PCR; TCRdb's copy has only in-frame clones and lacks some. The sample has some 120,000 clones, roughly 74% seen once. Source material: PBMCs. These receptor sequences come from a woman between 50 and 59 years old in good health and CMV-seropositive.

V and J are TRBV7-2 and TRBJ2-5; no clear D. Germline V gene sequence: CDR1 SGHTA, CDR2 FQGNSA. This CDR3 region has 11 residues. With 4 bases removed from V and 5 bases from J, the gap between germline ends came to 5 bases. CDR3 loop: CASSSPETQYF. CDR3 bases: TGTGCCAGCAGCTCCCCGGAGACCCAGTACTTC.

The rearrangement uses TRBV7-9 and TRBJ1-1; 8 nucleotides agree with TRBD1. The germline V gene encodes CDR1 SEHNR and CDR2 FQNEAQ (reference sequence). Trimming took 5 bases from V and 6 from J; bases not matched to a gene: 8. The CDR3 is 14 amino acids. The CDR3: CASSARTGRPEAFF. The CDR3 nucleotides are TGTGCCAGCAGCGCAAGGACAGGGCGACCTGAAGCTTTCTTT.

The V gene is TRBV5-1, the J gene TRBJ2-1, with D possibly being TRBD1 (5 bases). V was shortened by 4 bases and J by 2 bases, with 13 bases between the two germline ends. Germline V CDR1 and CDR2: SGHRS, YFSETQ. The CDR3 loop spans 15 amino acids. In DNA, the CDR3 is TGCGCCAGCAGCCTGGACACCGTTACCTACAATGAGCAGTTCTTC. It is translated as CASSLDTVTYNEQFF.

This chain joins TRBV4-1 and TRBJ2-5; 14 bases are a match to TRBD2. Germline V CDR1 and CDR2: MGHRA, YSYEKL. V was clipped by 5 bases and J by 1 base; unmatched bases: 3. This CDR3 is built from 16 residues. The CDR3 region is CASSKGLAGVQETQYF. The CDR3 DNA reads as TGCGCCAGCAGCAAGGGACTAGCGGGGGTCCAAGAGACCCAGTACTTC.

CDR3 sequence (DNA): TGTGCCAGCAGCCTTCTTCCCCTAGCGCAAGAGACCCAGTACTTC. Encoded protein: CASSLLPLAQETQYF. The rearrangement links TRBV27 to TRBJ2-5; possibly TRBD2 for D (6 bases). Trimming pared 6 bases from V and 2 bases from J, leaving 16 bases between. This CDR3 is 15 amino acids long. Germline V gives CDR1 MNHEY, CDR2 SMNVEV (reference sequence).

This rearrangement joins TRBV25-1 to TRBJ1-6, with 7 nucleotides matching TRBD1. The J segment lost 0 bases and the V segment lost 6 bases, leaving 8 bases of the junction unmatched. The CDR3 has 17 amino acids. Germline-derived CDR1 and CDR2 are MGHDK and SYGVNS. The CDR3 loop reads CASRLTTGSSYNSPLHF. CDR3 DNA sequence: TGTGCCAGCAGACTCACGACAGGGAGCTCCTATAATTCACCCCTCCACTTT.

The chain joins TRBV7-2 to TRBJ1-6; tentatively, D is TRBD1 (6 bases). V was shortened by 2 bases and J by 12 bases, with 23 bases between the two germline ends. This CDR3 contains 17 residues. CDR1 and CDR2 from the germline V gene are SGHTA and FQGNSA. The CDR3: CASSLPRRGGEPRPLHF. CDR3 in DNA: TGTGCCAGCAGCTTACCCCGTAGGGGGGGCGAACCCAGACCCCTCCACTTT.

This clone has just one count. The chain joins TRBV7-2 to TRBJ1-6; 11 positions match TRBD1. There are 16 residues in the CDR3. Trimming removed 5 bases from V and 4 bases from J; junction bases left unmatched: 4. Germline CDR1 reads SGHTA; CDR2 reads FQGNSA. The CDR3, as DNA: TGTGCCAGCAGCCGGGACAGGGGGTTGTATAATTCACCCCTCCACTTT. Its translation: CASSRDRGLYNSPLHF.

V and J are TRBV6-6 and TRBJ1-5, with a possible D match to TRBD1 (6 bases). CDR3 size: 14 residues. The V and J ends lost 6 bases and 6 bases respectively, with 15 bases between them. Germline lookup yields CDR1 MNHNY and CDR2 SVGAGI (reference sequence). The DNA of the CDR3 is TGTGCCAGCAGCCCGGGGGGAGGGGGTCAGCCCCAGCATTTT. Translated: CASSPGGGGQPQHF.

This clone has more than one count but fewer than ten. The CDR3 region has the DNA TGTGCCAGCAGTGAATGGAAGGGGTTTCAAAGGGACAATGAGCAGTTCTTC. This codes for CASSEWKGFQRDNEQFF. V and J are TRBV6-1 and TRBJ2-1; D is perhaps TRBD1 (5 bases). The CDR3 contains 17 residues. Germline lookup yields CDR1 MNHNS and CDR2 SASEGT. Trimming took 2 bases from V and 5 from J, leaving 19 bases between them.

This clone was observed a few times. J is TRBJ2-5 and V is TRBV9; 10 nucleotides match TRBD2. The V segment lost 4 bases and the J segment 1 base; nucleotides outside the gene matches: 7. In germline, CDR1 is SGDLS, CDR2 YYNGEE. This CDR3 has 16 residues. The CDR3 coding sequence is TGTGCCAGCAGCTCATCAGCGGGGGGGCCCCAAGAGACCCAGTACTTC. It encodes CASSSSAGGPQETQYF.

The chain combines TRBV5-4 with TRBJ1-2; no reliable D call. Deletions cut 1 base from V and 0 bases from J, with 7 bases between. The CDR3 runs to 14 residues. Germline lookup yields CDR1 SGHNT and CDR2 YYREEE (reference sequence). The CDR3 DNA is TGTGCCAGCAGCTTGCAGTCCCCTAACTATGGCTACACCTTC. This encodes CASSLQSPNYGYTF.

The CDR3: CASSRLSGTWDTYNEQFF. The CDR3 nucleotides read TGCGCCAGCAGCCGCCTTTCGGGGACCTGGGACACCTACAATGAGCAGTTCTTC. The rearrangement links TRBV4-1 to TRBJ2-1; tentatively, D is TRBD1 (6 bases). Germline values: CDR1 MGHRA, CDR2 YSYEKL. Trimming cost V 4 bases and J 2 bases, with 21 bases left between them. The CDR3 consists of 18 residues.

V is TRBV6-6 and J is TRBJ1-5, with TRBD1 matching 7 bases. Trimming removed 8 bases from V and 1 base from J; junction bases left unmatched: 8. Germline-derived CDR1 and CDR2 are MNHNY and SVGAGI (reference sequence). This CDR3 has 15 amino acids. The CDR3 is CASRPRQGSNQPQHF. In nucleotides, the CDR3 is TGTGCCAGCCGACCCCGACAGGGAAGCAATCAGCCCCAGCATTTT.

The chain uses TRBV2 and TRBJ1-1, with TRBD1 matching 7 bases. This CDR3 is 13 amino acids long. Germline CDR1 SNHLY, CDR2 FYNNEI. Trimming cost V 11 bases and J 4 bases; bases outside gene matches: 10. CDR3 sequence: CAAGGQMGTEAFF. The CDR3 nucleotides are TGTGCCGCGGGGGGACAGATGGGCACTGAAGCTTTCTTT.

The J gene is TRBJ2-7, the V gene TRBV5-4; D possibly corresponds to TRBD2 (6 bases). The germline V and J ends were trimmed by 0 bases and 3 bases, with 13 bases remaining between them. The CDR3 sequence is 15 residues long. From germline, CDR1 is SGHNT and CDR2 YYREEE (reference sequence). The CDR3 sequence: CASSLGAGTIYEQYF. CDR3 DNA: TGTGCCAGCAGCTTGGGTGCGGGGACCATCTACGAGCAGTACTTC.

The chain carries TRBV7-2 and TRBJ2-3; no definite D call. Trimming removed 4 bases at V and 6 bases at J, with 5 bases between. The germline CDR1 and CDR2 sequences are SGHTA and FQGNSA. This CDR3 has 11 residues. Here the CDR3 reads CASSSQDTQYF. As DNA, the CDR3 is TGTGCCAGCAGCTCTCAGGATACGCAGTATTTT.

In its sample, this clone was seen once. This chain links TRBV4-2 with TRBJ1-2, with a possible D match to TRBD1 (6 bases). V was pared by 3 bases and J by 2 bases, with 13 bases between. The CDR3 length is 15 residues. Per germline, CDR1 LGHNA and CDR2 YNFKEQ. The CDR3 is CASSHEQGPNYGYTF. The CDR3, as DNA: TGTGCCAGCAGCCACGAGCAGGGGCCGAACTATGGCTACACCTTC.

This rearrangement joins TRBV9 to TRBJ2-1; D might be TRBD1 (6 bases). The germline V gene has CDR1 SGDLS and CDR2 YYNGEE. V shed 0 bases and J shed 0 bases, with 16 bases lying between them. The CDR3 is 18 amino acids. In DNA, the CDR3 is TGTGCCAGCAGCGTAGGGGTGGGGGCCCCAATCTCCTACAATGAGCAGTTCTTC. Amino acids: CASSVGVGAPISYNEQFF.

The V and J genes are TRBV15 and TRBJ1-2; D is uncertain. This CDR3 is 13 amino acids long. V was shortened by 4 bases and J by 0 bases, with 6 bases between the two germline ends. Germline assignment: CDR1 LNHNV and CDR2 YYDKDF (reference sequence). This CDR3 reads CATSKASNYGYTF. For the CDR3, the DNA is TGTGCCACCAGCAAAGCGTCTAACTATGGCTACACCTTC.

V is TRBV5-6 and J is TRBJ2-3; no clear D gene. The V gene's germline CDR1 is SGHDT and CDR2 YYEEEE. V was pared by 7 bases and J by 6 bases, with 15 bases between. The CDR3 sequence is 13 residues long. The CDR3, as DNA: TGTGCCAGCCTTGCGGCTCCTGGGGATACGCAGTATTTT. Residues: CASLAAPGDTQYF.

This clone was recorded a few times. The chain joins TRBV6-6 to TRBJ1-2; 7 nucleotides match TRBD1. The CDR3 length is 14 residues. V trimming: 0 bases; J trimming: 8 bases; junction bases outside the gene matches: 6. Germline values: CDR1 MNHNY, CDR2 SVGAGI (reference sequence). The CDR3 nucleotides are TGTGCCAGCAGTTACTCGGTTGACAGGGAAGGCTACACCTTC. Its protein is CASSYSVDREGYTF.

The chain joins TRBV9 to TRBJ2-5; 8 bases are shared with TRBD2. This CDR3 comprises 15 residues. The V gene end was trimmed by 3 bases and the J gene end by 5 bases; junction bases not matched to a gene: 9. CDR1 and CDR2 from the germline V gene are SGDLS and YYNGEE. Here the CDR3 DNA reads TGTGCCAGCAGCGGTGGCGGGGGGTCGGGGGAGACCCAGTACTTC. Translating it yields CASSGGGGSGETQYF.

The CDR3: CASSQAGGPATGELFF. CDR3 in DNA: TGTGCCAGCAGCCAAGCGGGGGGGCCTGCTACCGGGGAGCTGTTTTTT. This chain connects TRBV7-2 to TRBJ2-2; TRBD2 matches 10 bases. CDR1 SGHTA and CDR2 FQGNSA come from the germline V gene. The trim removed 5 bases at V and 5 bases at J, leaving 8 bases unmatched. The CDR3 contains 16 residues.

This clone was counted only a few times. Germline and junction disagree at one end, which may indicate a read error. The chain has TRBV5-4 and TRBJ1-2; 11 bases map to TRBD1. The CDR3 has 14 residues. CDR1 and CDR2 (germline): SGHNT, YYREEE (reference sequence). The CDR3 nucleotides are TGTGCCAGCAGCTGGGGGGACAGGGGGGATGGCTACCCCTTC. Protein product: CASSWGDRGDGYPF.

The sample holds a few counts of this clone. The V and J genes are TRBV7-9 and TRBJ1-1; D remains ambiguous. The CDR3 totals 14 residues. Trimming pared 3 bases from V and 0 bases from J, leaving 8 bases between. The germline V gene has CDR1 SEHNR and CDR2 FQNEAQ (reference sequence). CDR3 nucleotides: TGTGCCAGCAGCTTGGCAGTAATGAACACTGAAGCTTTCTTT. As protein: CASSLAVMNTEAFF.

This chain connects TRBV5-5 to TRBJ1-2, with 7 bases lining up with TRBD1. V was pared by 0 bases and J by 4 bases, with 15 bases of the junction left unmatched. CDR1 is SGHKS and CDR2 is YYEKEE in the germline V gene (reference sequence). This CDR3 spans 18 amino acids. CDR3 nucleotide sequence: TGTGCCAGCAGCTTGGGTGAGACAGGGTTCGCGGTCCCCTATGGCTACACCTTC. Translating gives CASSLGETGFAVPYGYTF.

The chain combines TRBV19 with TRBJ1-2; weak D call: TRBD1 (5 bases). Germline CDR1 LNHDA, CDR2 SQIVND (reference sequence). V gave up 2 bases and J gave up 3 bases, with 13 bases separating them. This CDR3 is 15 amino acids long. CDR3 protein: CASSIRVETDYGYTF. The CDR3 region has the DNA TGTGCCAGTAGTATACGCGTTGAGACAGACTATGGCTACACCTTC.

Of note for this clone: The junction does not match germline at one end; this may be a read error. The chain employs TRBV7-9 and TRBJ1-1; TRBD1 aligns across 9 bases. This CDR3 region has 12 residues. Germline V gene data show CDR1 as SEHNR and CDR2 as FQNEAQ (reference sequence). The CDR3 nucleotides are TGTTCCAGCAGCCTCCGGGACAGGGAGGCTTTCTTT. Its translation: CSSSLRDREAFF. Full variable domain (rest looked up from reference TRBV7-9 and TRBJ1-1): DTGVSQNPRHKITKRGQNVTFRCDPISEHNRLYWYRQTLGQGPEFLTYFQNEAQLEKSRLLSDRFSAERPKGSFSTLEIQRTEQGDSAMYLCSSSLRDREAFFGQGTRLTVV.

The CDR3, as DNA: TGTGCCAGCAGCTTCCCAGACAGAGATGGCTACACCTTC. Its protein is CASSFPDRDGYTF. The rearrangement links TRBV7-9 to TRBJ1-2; possible D gene TRBD1, 5 bases. V lost 3 bases and J lost 6, with 11 bases in between. Germline loops: CDR1 SEHNR, CDR2 FQNEAQ (reference sequence). This CDR3 has 13 residues.